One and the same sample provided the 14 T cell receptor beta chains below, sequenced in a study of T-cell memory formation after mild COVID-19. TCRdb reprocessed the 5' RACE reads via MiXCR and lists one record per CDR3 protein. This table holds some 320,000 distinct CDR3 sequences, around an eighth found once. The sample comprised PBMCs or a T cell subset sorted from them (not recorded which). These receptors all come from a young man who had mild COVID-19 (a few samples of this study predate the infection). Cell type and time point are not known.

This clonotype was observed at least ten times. The CDR3 loop reads CASSLGTGVGYEQYF. In DNA form, the CDR3 reads TGTGCCAGCAGCTTGGGCACAGGGGTCGGGTACGAGCAGTACTTC. The chain recombines TRBV7-3 with TRBJ2-7, with 7 bases fitting TRBD1. V lost 3 bases and J lost 4; bases outside the gene matches: 9. Germline loops: CDR1 SGHTA, CDR2 FQGTGA. CDR3 length: 15 residues.

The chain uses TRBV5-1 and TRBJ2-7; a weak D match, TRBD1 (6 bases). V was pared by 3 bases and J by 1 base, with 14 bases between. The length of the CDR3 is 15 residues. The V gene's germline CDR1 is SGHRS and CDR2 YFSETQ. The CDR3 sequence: CASSSPGTQSYEQYF. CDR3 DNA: TGCGCCAGCAGCTCCCCCGGGACACAGTCCTACGAGCAGTACTTC.

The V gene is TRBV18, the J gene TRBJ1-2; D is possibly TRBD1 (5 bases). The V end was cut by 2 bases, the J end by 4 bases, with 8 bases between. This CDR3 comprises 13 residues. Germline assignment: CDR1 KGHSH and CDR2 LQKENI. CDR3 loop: CASSPDSSYGYTF. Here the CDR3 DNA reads TGTGCCAGCTCACCAGACAGCAGCTATGGCTACACCTTC.

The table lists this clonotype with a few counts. The CDR3 protein is CSAFQLAGGTSEQFF. The CDR3 DNA follows: TGCAGTGCTTTCCAACTAGCGGGGGGAACAAGTGAGCAGTTCTTC. The chain is built from TRBV20-1 and TRBJ2-1; 12 bases agree with TRBD2. J was trimmed by 9 bases and V by 5 bases; bases with no gene match: 11. From germline, CDR1 is DFQATT and CDR2 SNEGSKA (reference sequence). The CDR3 is 15 residues long.

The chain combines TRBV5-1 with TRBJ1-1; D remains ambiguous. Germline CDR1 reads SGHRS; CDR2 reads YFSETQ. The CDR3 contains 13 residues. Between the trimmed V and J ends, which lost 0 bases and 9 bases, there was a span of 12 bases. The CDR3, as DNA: TGCGCCAGCAGCTTGGGCTGGACGGTACAAGCTTTCTTT. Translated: CASSLGWTVQAFF.

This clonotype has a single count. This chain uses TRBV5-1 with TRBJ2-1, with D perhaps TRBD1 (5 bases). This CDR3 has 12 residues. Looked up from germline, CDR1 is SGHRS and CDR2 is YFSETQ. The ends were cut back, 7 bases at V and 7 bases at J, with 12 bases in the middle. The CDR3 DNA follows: TGCGCCAGCTGGGCAGGGCGGAATGAGCAGTTCTTC. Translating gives CASWAGRNEQFF.

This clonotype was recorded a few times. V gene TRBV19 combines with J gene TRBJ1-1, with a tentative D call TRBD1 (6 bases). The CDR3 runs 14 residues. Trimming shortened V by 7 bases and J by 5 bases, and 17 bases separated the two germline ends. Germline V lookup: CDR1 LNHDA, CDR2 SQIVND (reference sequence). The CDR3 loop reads CASTARGLRTEAFF. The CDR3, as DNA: TGTGCCAGTACCGCCCGGGGGCTGAGGACTGAAGCTTTCTTT.

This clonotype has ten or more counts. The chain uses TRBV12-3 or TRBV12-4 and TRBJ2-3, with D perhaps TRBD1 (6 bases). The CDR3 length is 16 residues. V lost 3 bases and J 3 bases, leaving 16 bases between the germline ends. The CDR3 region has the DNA TGTGCCAGCAGTTTTGATCGGGCAGGGGCAACAGATACGCAGTATTTT. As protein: CASSFDRAGATDTQYF.

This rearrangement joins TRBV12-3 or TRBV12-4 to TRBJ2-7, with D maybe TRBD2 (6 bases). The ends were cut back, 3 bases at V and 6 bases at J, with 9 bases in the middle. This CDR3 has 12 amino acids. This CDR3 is CASSLGLFEQYF. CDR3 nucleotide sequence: TGTGCCAGCAGTTTGGGACTCTTCGAGCAGTACTTC.

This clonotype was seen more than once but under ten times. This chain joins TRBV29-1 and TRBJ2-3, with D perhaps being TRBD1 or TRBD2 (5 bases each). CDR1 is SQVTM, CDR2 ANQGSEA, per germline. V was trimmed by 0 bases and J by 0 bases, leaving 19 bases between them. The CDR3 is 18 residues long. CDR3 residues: CSVEEGWGSGYSTDTQYF. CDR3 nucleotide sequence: TGCAGCGTTGAAGAGGGTTGGGGGTCCGGATATAGCACAGATACGCAGTATTTT.

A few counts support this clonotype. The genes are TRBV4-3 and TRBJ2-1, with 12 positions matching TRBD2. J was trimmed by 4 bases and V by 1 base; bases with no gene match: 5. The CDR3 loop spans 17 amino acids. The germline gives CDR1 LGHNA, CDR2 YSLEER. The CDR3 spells CASSQAPSGGAYNEQFF. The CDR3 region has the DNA TGCGCCAGCAGCCAAGCGCCTAGCGGGGGGGCTTACAATGAGCAGTTCTTC.

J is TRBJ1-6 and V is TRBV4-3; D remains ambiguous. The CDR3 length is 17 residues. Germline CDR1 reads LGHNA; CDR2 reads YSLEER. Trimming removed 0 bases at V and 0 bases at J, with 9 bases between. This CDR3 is CASSQDPQSSYNSPLHF. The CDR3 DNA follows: TGCGCCAGCAGCCAAGATCCCCAGTCCTCCTATAATTCACCCCTCCACTTT.

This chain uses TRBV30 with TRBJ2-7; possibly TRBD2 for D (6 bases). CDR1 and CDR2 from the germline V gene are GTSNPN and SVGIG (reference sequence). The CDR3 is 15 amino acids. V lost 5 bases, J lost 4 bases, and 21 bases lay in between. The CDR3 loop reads CAWGGIGPAWYEQYF. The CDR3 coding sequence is TGTGCCTGGGGGGGGATTGGGCCTGCTTGGTACGAGCAGTACTTC.

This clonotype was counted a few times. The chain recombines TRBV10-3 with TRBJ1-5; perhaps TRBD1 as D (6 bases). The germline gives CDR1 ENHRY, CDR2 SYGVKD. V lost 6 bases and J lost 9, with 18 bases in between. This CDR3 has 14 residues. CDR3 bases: TGTGCCATCAGGGAGCGGACAGATAATACGCCCCAGCATTTT. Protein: CAIRERTDNTPQHF.